The entry below gives a single TCR beta chain sequence along with its context. Its binding antigen is unknown. No quality values exist for individual bases; no much larger clone is one base distant. The cysteine opens and the phenylalanine closes a CDR3 of 14 amino acids. The retained sequence is limited to the CDR3, 42 bases, with the frame set at the first base. Trimming costs V 3 bases and J 10 bases, and their ends lie 14 bases apart. The germline V gene yields SGDLS for CDR1 and YYNGEE for CDR2. The sample originates from a study of T cells in Graves' hyperthyroidism and ophthalmopathy (dated by TCRdb to the late 2010s). Regarding the complete study: Peripheral blood samples were taken at the time of initial diagnosis, prior to any treatment. TCR V-J signatures able to tell the groups apart were searched for in a discovery cohort of some 100 patients, of whom around 42 had Graves' ophthalmopathy and around 56 had stable Graves' hyperthyroidism. Whether ophthalmopathy could be predicted prospectively was tested in an independent validation cohort made up of approximately 19 hyperthyroidism patients plus 17 patients who later progressed to ophthalmopathy. The roughly 90 discovery patients were divided at random into training and test sets in a 7:3 ratio. In addition, the study compared T-cell repertoires in thyroid tissue and in blood from several Graves' hyperthyroidism patients. Once sampling was done, hyperthyroidism patients were given methimazole at a starting dose of 30 mg daily, whereas ophthalmopathy patients were given high-dose intravenous methylprednisolone. The paper describes TCR Vbeta CDR3 sequencing of 120 to 150 peripheral blood samples, made up of about 40 ophthalmopathy patients, around 78 hyperthyroidism patients and 17 progressor patients.

Results and caveats for the whole study, not just this receptor: Sample size was not statistically predetermined, and blinding of investigators to group allocation was not performed. Ophthalmopathy was separated from stable hyperthyroidism by a 13 V-J signature model, with just over 85% sensitivity and about 81% specificity obtained in cross-validation and 80%/75% obtained in testing. Most expanded thyroid clonotypes (frequency above 0.001) were also detected in blood, a finding suggesting that blood repertoires may reflect thyroid immune responses. In validation, the model predicted progression to ophthalmopathy a median of about 5.9 months before onset, with roughly 70% sensitivity and 72.22% specificity.

Stable Graves' hyperthyroidism was defined as the absence of progression to ophthalmopathy over 18 months of follow-up. Hyperthyroidism patients were newly diagnosed, with disease duration under 2 months, and aged 18 to 65 years. Exclusion was applied to patients with uncontrolled infections, other autoimmune diseases, pregnancy or lactation. Clinical symptoms, serum thyroxine and TRAb, thyroid ultrasound, and orbital computed tomography formed the basis for the diagnoses. Ficoll-Paque density gradient centrifugation was used to isolate PBMCs from about 10 ml of fresh peripheral blood. Total RNA was extracted using Trizol reagent, and RNA quality was assessed on an Agilent 2100 Bioanalyzer. The TCR beta CDR3 regions were amplified from the RNA transcripts. A first-round RT-PCR of the TCR CDR3 used the HTBI primer set with the Qiagen OneStep RT-PCR kit. A second multiplex PCR round built the libraries, followed by size selection and purification. Sequencing of the libraries was done on an Illumina HiSeq2000 using paired-end 100 bp reads. The study's processing was this. SOAPnuke was used to process the raw data, removing reads that contained adapters or uncalled bases, had a mean Phred below 15, or lacked an exact match to the constant primer or identifier. COPE v1.2.5 was used to merge the high-quality paired reads, and each unique nucleotide sequence was defined as a clonotype. Clonotypes were aligned to IMGT TRBV, TRBD and TRBJ reference segments using MiTCR v1.1. Analysis was restricted to V-J combinations with a frequency above 0.0001, which covered 99.2% of repertoires. A TCS score was defined as the ratio between F50 (clonal expansion) and ExV (chaos), using BLOSUM62-based TCRdist between CDR3 peptides within each V-J. Welch's t-statistics and random forest reduced just over 500 V-J features to roughly 13, which were used in a naive Bayes classifier (R e1071). TCRdb applied fastp at Q25 and MiXCR to the public reads, then kept only in-frame beta chains. Every distinct CDR3 protein forms one entry, paired with its most common genes and DNA. The V and J calls and clone size are TCRdb's, not the authors'. Counted in this sample were approximately 420,000 distinct CDR3 sequences; 15% of them appeared once. The ten largest clones capture around a third of the sample.

The sample consisted of blood. The rearrangement combines TRBV9 with TRBJ1-6; matching of 5 bases hints at TRBD1 as the D gene. The TCR originated in a woman aged 25 to 39 with Graves' hyperthyroidism. Here is the DNA: TGTGCCAGCAGCGCACAATCAGGGAACTCACCCCTCCACTTT. This is translated as CASSAQSGNSPLHF.